These T cell receptor beta chains were read from a single sample in a study of cytomegalovirus exposure and HLA in healthy donors. Profiling relied on immunoSEQ multiplex PCR, and the TCRdb table lists in-frame clones only, not all of them. Of about 80,000 clones listed, roughly two thirds are singletons. Sequencing was performed on PBMCs. The source is a woman aged 45-59 years in good health and CMV-seropositive. CDR3s include the opening cysteine and the closing phenylalanine or tryptophan. D genes are given only for firm matches. Clone size is shown for a subset of rows, as once, few, many or a class of expanded clone.

d_gene | j_gene | v_gene | abundance | CDR3aa | CDR3nt
TRBD1 | TRBJ2-7 | TRBV6-5 | - | CASSSDRTYEQYF | TGTGCCAGTAGCTCGGACAGGACCTACGAGCAGTACTTC
- | TRBJ1-3 | TRBV7-9 | - | CASSLSRLIRSGNTIYF | TGTGCCAGCAGCTTATCCCGACTGATCCGCTCTGGAAACACCATATATTTT
TRBD2 | TRBJ2-2 | TRBV4-2 | - | CASSQAPSGGSGELFF | TGTGCCAGCAGCCAAGCCCCTAGCGGGGGGTCCGGGGAGCTGTTTTTT
TRBD2 | TRBJ2-3 | TRBV5-1 | - | CASSLSGGANTQYF | TGCGCCAGCAGCCTTAGCGGGGGGGCTAATACGCAGTATTTT
- | TRBJ1-4 | TRBV20-1 | - | CSARGAAAPFF | TGCAGTGCTAGAGGAGCCGCGGCCCCGTTTTTT
- | TRBJ1-2 | TRBV6-1 | - | CASIGRDGYTF | TGTGCCAGCATAGGGAGGGACGGCTACACCTTC
- | TRBJ2-3 | TRBV5-1 | - | CASSPGQNTDTQYF | TGCGCCAGCAGCCCCGGACAGAACACAGATACGCAGTATTTT
- | TRBJ1-5 | TRBV18 | once | CASSLGQYNQPQHF | TGTGCCAGCTCACTCGGACAGTACAATCAGCCCCAGCATTTT
- | TRBJ2-5 | TRBV4-1 | - | CASSMRGNEETQYF | TGCGCCAGCAGCATGCGAGGGAATGAAGAGACCCAGTACTTC
- | TRBJ2-3 | TRBV2 | few | CASSFRDTQYF | TGTGCCAGCAGTTTCAGAGATACGCAGTATTTT
- | TRBJ2-5 | TRBV9 | - | CASSAPQGYETQYF | TGTGCCAGCAGCGCCCCACAGGGCTATGAGACCCAGTACTTC
TRBD2 | TRBJ2-1 | TRBV5-1 | few | CASSLGTSGVQNEQFF | TGCGCCAGCAGCTTGGGGACTAGCGGGGTCCAAAATGAGCAGTTCTTC
- | TRBJ2-1 | TRBV5-1 | - | CASSLAQGGEQFF | TGCGCCAGCAGCTTGGCCCAAGGAGGTGAGCAGTTCTTC
TRBD1 | TRBJ2-2 | TRBV18 | - | CASSIRRQGSRTGELFF | TGTGCCAGCTCAATCCGGCGACAGGGGAGTCGCACCGGGGAGCTGTTTTTT
- | TRBJ1-2 | TRBV9 | - | CASRGTPYGYTF | TGTGCCAGCAGAGGGACACCCTATGGCTACACCTTC
- | TRBJ1-6 | TRBV2 | once | CASKSSAGNYNSPLHF | TGTGCCAGCAAATCCTCCGCAGGAAACTATAATTCACCCCTCCACTTT
TRBD1 | TRBJ2-3 | TRBV7-9 | - | CASSPSQDRELRVKYF | TGTGCCAGCAGCCCGAGCCAGGACAGGGAGCTACGGGTCAAGTATTTT
- | TRBJ1-1 | TRBV11-2 | - | CASSLVTGVDTEAFF | TGTGCCAGCAGCTTAGTGACAGGCGTGGACACTGAAGCTTTCTTT
TRBD2 | TRBJ2-5 | TRBV29-1 | - | CSHGPGLAGLETQYF | TGCAGCCACGGCCCCGGACTAGCGGGCCTAGAGACCCAGTACTTC
- | TRBJ1-2 | TRBV5-8 | - | CASSLGGNYGYTF | TGTGCCAGCAGCTTAGGCGGAAACTATGGCTACACCTTC
TRBD1 | TRBJ2-1 | TRBV7-9 | once | CASSLGTGSYNEQFF | TGTGCCAGCAGCTTAGGGACAGGCTCCTACAATGAGCAGTTCTTC
- | TRBJ2-3 | TRBV5-4 | - | CASSSTSAASTDTQYF | TGTGCCAGCAGCTCGACTAGTGCGGCGAGCACAGATACGCAGTATTTT
TRBD1 | TRBJ2-2 | TRBV19 | few | CATTPVDRETTGELFF | TGTGCCACCACACCCGTGGACAGGGAAACCACCGGGGAGCTGTTTTTT
- | TRBJ2-2 | TRBV13 | many | CASSVRQASNTGELFF | TGTGCCAGCAGCGTCCGACAGGCTTCGAACACCGGGGAGCTGTTTTTT
- | TRBJ2-1 | TRBV7-3 | once | CASSLNRNEQFF | TGTGCCAGCAGCTTAAATCGCAATGAGCAGTTCTTC
TRBD1 | TRBJ2-3 | TRBV28 | - | CASSILGGGPSTDTQYF | TGTGCCAGCAGCATCTTAGGGGGCGGCCCTAGCACAGATACGCAGTATTTT
TRBD1 | TRBJ2-5 | TRBV2 | - | CASRSSTGGGLETQYF | TGTGCCAGCAGGAGCTCGACAGGGGGAGGGTTAGAGACCCAGTACTTC
- | TRBJ1-5 | TRBV6-1 | - | CASMGVNQPQHF | TGTGCCAGCATGGGAGTCAATCAGCCCCAGCATTTT
TRBD1 | TRBJ1-5 | TRBV10-3 | - | CAISATGGANQPQHF | TGTGCCATCAGTGCAACAGGGGGTGCGAATCAGCCCCAGCATTTT
TRBD1 | TRBJ1-2 | TRBV18 | - | CASSPPQGDYGYTF | TGTGCCAGCTCACCACCTCAGGGGGACTATGGCTACACCTTC
TRBD1 | TRBJ2-3 | TRBV28 | - | CASNPGTGDTDTQYF | TGTGCCAGCAATCCGGGGACAGGGGACACAGATACGCAGTATTTT
- | TRBJ1-2 | TRBV7-9 | - | CSSSLGGAGGNGYTF | TGTTCCAGCAGCTTGGGAGGCGCGGGTGGGAATGGCTACACCTTC
- | TRBJ1-2 | TRBV5-1 | - | CASRTGTNYGYTF | TGCGCCAGCAGAACCGGGACAAACTATGGCTACACCTTC